This TCR beta chain is from a study of graft-versus-host responses after intestinal transplantation. Study-wide background: Each recipient received a multivisceral, liver-intestinal, or isolated intestinal graft.

Data came from immunoSEQ multiplex PCR; TCRdb stores just in-frame clones and leaves some out. This table holds tens of thousands of clones, about 89% found once. Findings of the study overall: The recipient marrow held GvH clones, and some of them showed up first in ileum or blood. Allografts from individuals with graft-donor T cell macrochimerism displayed high graft-versus-host to host-versus-graft clonal ratios.

In regard to this clone: Antigen specificity is unknown.

This TCR was recovered from a human patient who received an intestinal transplant, so some T cells may come from the graft donor. The sample in question was PBMCs, obtained about 93 weeks after intestinal transplant.

The CDR3 sequence is CASSYSYRGNQPQHF. Written as DNA, the CDR3 is TGTGCCAGCAGTTACTCCTATAGGGGCAATCAGCCCCAGCATTTT. The V call is TRBV6-5, the J call TRBJ1-5; D call uncertain. CDR3 length equals 15 residues. Trimming took 0 bases from V and 2 from J, leaving 8 bases between them. CDR1 is MNHEY and CDR2 is SVGAGI in the germline V gene.